This T cell receptor (beta chain) was sequenced for a study of patients and donors after allogeneic stem cell transplantation. TCRdb reanalysed the RT-PCR reads using MiXCR and keeps one entry per CDR3 protein. The sample yields about a million distinct CDR3 sequences, under 20% seen once. This CDR3 comprises 15 residues. Germline-derived CDR1 and CDR2 are DFQATT and SNEGSKA (reference sequence). With 5 bases clipped from V and 4 bases from J, the junction kept 8 bases outside the gene matches. The sequence was obtained from a human donor who was either an allogeneic HSCT recipient or a stem cell or donor lymphocyte infusion donor (not recorded which). It is not recorded whose cells these are; they may come from a transplant donor. This rearrangement joins TRBV20-1 to TRBJ2-3, with 11 bases identical to TRBD2. The sample was blood, either unsorted or a sorted T cell fraction (not recorded which). CDR3 DNA: TGCAGTGCTGATAATAGCGGGGGGGCAGCAGATACGCAGTATTTT. Its protein is CSADNSGGAADTQYF.